Following are 13 T cell receptor beta chains from one sample sequenced in a study of Graves' ophthalmopathy and Graves' hyperthyroidism. RNA transcripts provided the template for amplifying TCR beta CDR3 regions. HTBI-primed RT-PCR formed the first round, and a multiplex PCR formed the second. MiXCR, run by TCRdb on the multiplex PCR reads, gives a single entry per CDR3 protein. The sample lists about 740,000 distinct CDR3 sequences; around 40% were seen once. The specimen sequenced was peripheral blood. These receptors all stem from an adult man with Graves' ophthalmopathy.

This chain joins TRBV29-1 and TRBJ1-1; 8 bases are a match to TRBD1. The germline V gene encodes CDR1 SQVTM and CDR2 ANQGSEA. Trimming took 5 bases from V and 5 from J; bases not matched to a gene: 13. The CDR3 is 15 residues long. CDR3 in DNA: TGCAGCGTTAAGCCTACAGGACAGGGTGGAACTGAAGCTTTCTTT. Amino acid sequence: CSVKPTGQGGTEAFF.

V is TRBV29-1 and J is TRBJ1-1; D might be TRBD1 (6 bases). V lost 2 bases and J lost 3, with 19 bases in between. The CDR3 runs to 16 residues. Germline CDR1 and CDR2: SQVTM and ANQGSEA. The CDR3: CSVETSGGPLDTEAFF. Written as DNA, the CDR3 is TGCAGCGTTGAAACGTCGGGGGGGCCGTTGGACACTGAAGCTTTCTTT.

This clonotype has a count of ten or more. CDR3 in amino acids: CATSRAKGNQPQHF. In nucleotides, the CDR3 is TGTGCCACCAGCCGGGCAAAGGGGAATCAGCCCCAGCATTTT. The chain uses TRBV15 and TRBJ1-5; D perhaps matches TRBD1 (5 bases). Germline lookup yields CDR1 LNHNV and CDR2 YYDKDF (reference sequence). The V and J ends lost 5 bases and 4 bases respectively, with 12 bases between them. The CDR3 sequence is 14 residues long.

This clonotype was recorded many times. The genes are TRBV7-9 and TRBJ2-7, with 7 bases identical to TRBD1. The CDR3 length is 12 residues. J gave up 9 bases and V 5 bases, and 7 bases lay outside the gene matches. Looked up from germline, CDR1 is SEHNR and CDR2 is FQNEAQ (reference sequence). DNA for the CDR3: TGTGCCAGCAGCCTGGGACAGTCGACGCAGTACTTC. The encoded protein is CASSLGQSTQYF.

The J gene is TRBJ2-2, the V gene TRBV9; 7 bases map to TRBD2. Germline V gives CDR1 SGDLS, CDR2 YYNGEE. The CDR3 runs to 16 residues. V lost 0 bases to trimming and J lost 4 bases; unmatched junction nucleotides: 6. The CDR3 spells CASSVEAGVVTGELFF. CDR3 nucleotide sequence: TGTGCCAGCAGCGTAGAGGCGGGAGTTGTCACCGGGGAGCTGTTTTTT.

The genes are TRBV24-1 and TRBJ2-5, with TRBD1 matching over 7 bases. The V gene's germline CDR1 is KGHDR and CDR2 SFDVKD. CDR3 length: 14 amino acids. J lost 5 bases, V lost 4 bases, and 6 bases had no gene match. The CDR3 is CATSDPGGEETQYF. The CDR3 DNA reads TGTGCCACCAGTGACCCAGGGGGAGAGGAGACCCAGTACTTC.

CDR3 coding DNA: TGTGCCAGCAGCTCGGGTTGGGTGAGGGCCGGGGAGCTGTTTTTT. It translates to CASSSGWVRAGELFF. The V call is TRBV5-4, the J call TRBJ2-2; TRBD2 might be the D (5 bases). Trimming stripped 3 bases from V and 6 bases from J, with 15 bases between. The CDR3 is 15 residues long. CDR1 SGHNT and CDR2 YYREEE come from the germline V gene (reference sequence).

Regarding this clonotype: A junction end diverges from the germline sequence, so it may reflect a read error. This rearrangement joins TRBV7-9 to TRBJ2-2; D is perhaps TRBD1 or TRBD2 (5 bases each). The CDR3 runs 14 residues. Germline assignment: CDR1 SEHNR and CDR2 FQNEAQ (reference sequence). The CDR3 reads CASSPTGPTGKLFF. CDR3 nucleotide sequence: TGTGCCAGCAGCCCCACAGGTCCGACCGGGAAGCTGTTTTTT.

The chain combines TRBV7-9 with TRBJ2-7, with 10 nucleotides matching TRBD2. CDR3 length: 16 residues. V was pared by 5 bases and J by 5 bases, with 12 bases of the junction left unmatched. CDR1 and CDR2 from the germline V gene are SEHNR and FQNEAQ (reference sequence). CDR3 residues: CASSQAQLAGFHEQYF. The CDR3 coding sequence is TGTGCCAGCAGCCAGGCCCAACTAGCGGGATTCCACGAGCAGTACTTC.

The chain joins TRBV10-3 to TRBJ1-1; no clear D gene. Trimming left V 6 bases short and J 4 bases short, with 12 bases between. Germline V gene lookup returns CDR1 ENHRY and CDR2 SYGVKD. CDR3 length: 13 residues. The CDR3 region is CAISLVISTEAFF. CDR3 bases: TGTGCCATCAGCCTCGTAATAAGCACTGAAGCTTTCTTT.

This clonotype was counted only a few times. The rearrangement uses TRBV25-1 and TRBJ2-7, with D unresolved. The J call may be in error: the DNA end matches TRBJ2-1 better. The CDR3 has 10 amino acids. Germline V lookup: CDR1 MGHDK, CDR2 SYGVNS. CDR3 amino acids: CASSEGEQFF. DNA for the CDR3: TGTGCCAGCAGTGAAGGCGAGCAGTTCTTC.

This chain links TRBV20-1 with TRBJ2-7; D possibly matches TRBD1 or TRBD2 (5 bases each). This CDR3 contains 12 residues. V lost 3 bases, J lost 5 bases, and 11 bases lay in between. Germline CDR1 and CDR2: DFQATT and SNEGSKA (reference sequence). The CDR3 sequence is CSASSGADEQYF. As DNA, the CDR3 is TGCAGTGCTAGTTCCGGGGCTGACGAGCAGTACTTC.

The CDR3 protein is CASSWGGRDEKLFF. DNA of the CDR3: TGTGCCAGCAGCTGGGGGGGGCGTGATGAAAAACTGTTTTTT. The V gene is TRBV9, the J gene TRBJ1-4; TRBD1 might be the D (6 bases). This CDR3 is 14 amino acids long. The V gene lost 4 bases and the J gene lost 6 bases, with 13 bases spanning the gap. CDR1 and CDR2 (germline): SGDLS, YYNGEE.